Sequencing of this T cell receptor (beta chain) was carried out in a study of blood T cell repertoires in COVID-19. At the level of the study: The analysed material was cDNA or gDNA that came from T cells, B-cell-depleted T cells, or PBMCs.

Germline V lookup: CDR1 SGDLS, CDR2 YYNGEE. Between the trimmed V and J ends, which lost 3 bases and 8 bases, there was a span of 12 bases. This CDR3 is built from 13 residues. The authors' processing: Researchers report that nucleated cell counts were estimated from reference gene primer amplification. Sequencing used immunoSEQ multiplex PCR; TCRdb keeps in-frame clones, though not all of them. V and J calls and clone size follow that table, whereas D and trimming were derived from the DNA. The repertoire includes about 170,000 clones, under 85% of them detected once, and approximately 1.3% sits in the top ten.

The chain carries TRBV9 and TRBJ2-1, with D perhaps TRBD2 (5 bases). The receptor's source is a man aged 55-75 years who had recovered from COVID-19. Sequencing used peripheral blood. CDR3 DNA: TGTGCCAGCAGCGGACTTTCGAGGGATGAGCAGTTCTTC. Its protein is CASSGLSRDEQFF.